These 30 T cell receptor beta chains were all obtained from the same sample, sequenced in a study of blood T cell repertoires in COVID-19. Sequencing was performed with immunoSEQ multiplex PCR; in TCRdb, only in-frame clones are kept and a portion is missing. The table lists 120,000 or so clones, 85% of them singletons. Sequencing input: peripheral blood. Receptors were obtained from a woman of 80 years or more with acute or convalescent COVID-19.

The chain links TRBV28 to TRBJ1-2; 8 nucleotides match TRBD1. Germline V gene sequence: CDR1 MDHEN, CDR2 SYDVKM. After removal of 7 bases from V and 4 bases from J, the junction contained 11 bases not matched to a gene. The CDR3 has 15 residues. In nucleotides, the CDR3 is TGTGCCAGCATATCCGGACAGGGCCTCGGCTATGGCTACACCTTC. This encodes CASISGQGLGYGYTF.

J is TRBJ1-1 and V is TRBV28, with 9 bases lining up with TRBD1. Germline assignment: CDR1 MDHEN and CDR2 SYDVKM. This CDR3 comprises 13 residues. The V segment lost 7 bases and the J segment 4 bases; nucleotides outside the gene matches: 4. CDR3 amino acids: CASNRGHRTEAFF. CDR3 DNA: TGTGCCAGCAACAGGGGGCACCGCACTGAAGCTTTCTTT.

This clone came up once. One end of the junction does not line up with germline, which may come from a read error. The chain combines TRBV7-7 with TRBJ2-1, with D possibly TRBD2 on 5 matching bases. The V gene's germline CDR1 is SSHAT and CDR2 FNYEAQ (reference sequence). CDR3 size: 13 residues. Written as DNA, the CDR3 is TGTGCTAGCAGCCAGACTAACTACAATGAGCAGTTCTTC. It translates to CASSQTNYNEQFF. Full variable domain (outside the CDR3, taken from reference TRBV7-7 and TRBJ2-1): GAGVSQSPRYKVTKRGQDVTLRCDPISSHATLYWYQQALGQGPEFLTYFNYEAQPDKSGLPSDRFSAERPEGSISTLTIQRTEQRDSAMYRCASSQTNYNEQFFGPGTRLTVL.

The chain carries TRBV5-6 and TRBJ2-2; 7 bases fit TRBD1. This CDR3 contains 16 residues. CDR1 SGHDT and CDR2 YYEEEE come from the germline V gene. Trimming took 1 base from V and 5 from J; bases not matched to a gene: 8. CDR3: CASSLRDRRRTGELFF. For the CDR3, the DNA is TGTGCCAGCAGCTTGCGGGACAGACGCCGGACCGGGGAGCTGTTTTTT. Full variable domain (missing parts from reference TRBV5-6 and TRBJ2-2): DAGVTQSPTHLIKTRGQQVTLRCSPKSGHDTVSWYQQALGQGPQFIFQYYEEEERQRGNFPDRFSGHQFPNYSSELNVNALLLGDSALYLCASSLRDRRRTGELFFGEGSRLTVL.

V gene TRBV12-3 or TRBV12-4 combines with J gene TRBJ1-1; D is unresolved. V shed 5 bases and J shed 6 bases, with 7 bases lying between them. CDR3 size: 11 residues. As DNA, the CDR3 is TGTGCCAGCAGTCTAAAAGCTGAAGCTTTCTTT. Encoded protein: CASSLKAEAFF.

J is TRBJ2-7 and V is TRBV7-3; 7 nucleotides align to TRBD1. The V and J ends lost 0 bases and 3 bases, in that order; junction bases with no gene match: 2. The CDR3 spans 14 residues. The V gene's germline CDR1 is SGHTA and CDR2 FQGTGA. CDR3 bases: TGTGCCAGCAGCTTAACAGGGGGCCGCTACGAGCAGTACTTC. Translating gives CASSLTGGRYEQYF.

The CDR3 region has the DNA TGTGCCAGCAGCCAAAAAACGTACAGGCCGGACTCTGGAAACACCATATATTTT. Amino acids: CASSQKTYRPDSGNTIYF. This chain uses TRBV7-6 with TRBJ1-3; perhaps TRBD1 as D (5 bases). The CDR3 has 18 amino acids. V lost 5 bases and J lost 0, with 20 bases in between. Germline-derived CDR1 and CDR2 are SGHVS and FNYEAQ.

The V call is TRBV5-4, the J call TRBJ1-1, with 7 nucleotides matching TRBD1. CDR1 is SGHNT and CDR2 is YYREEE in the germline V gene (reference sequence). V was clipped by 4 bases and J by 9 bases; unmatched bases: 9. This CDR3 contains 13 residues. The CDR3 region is CASSVGDSQQAFF. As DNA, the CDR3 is TGTGCCAGCAGCGTTGGGGACAGCCAACAAGCTTTCTTT.

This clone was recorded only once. The DNA for the CDR3 is TGTGCCAGCAGGGAACACCCTCAGGGGACCGCTAACTATGGCTACACCTTC. Translation: CASREHPQGTANYGYTF. The chain employs TRBV6-1 and TRBJ1-2; a possible D gene is TRBD1 (6 bases). Germline CDR1 and CDR2: MNHNS and SASEGT. Trimming shortened V by 6 bases and J by 0 bases, and 20 bases separated the two germline ends. The CDR3 consists of 17 residues.

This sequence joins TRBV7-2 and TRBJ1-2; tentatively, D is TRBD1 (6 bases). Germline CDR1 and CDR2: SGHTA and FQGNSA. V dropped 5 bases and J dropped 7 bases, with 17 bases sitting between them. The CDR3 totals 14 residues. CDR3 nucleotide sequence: TGTGCCAGCAGCGGGGAGCAGGGGCTGAGTGGCTACACCTTC. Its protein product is CASSGEQGLSGYTF.

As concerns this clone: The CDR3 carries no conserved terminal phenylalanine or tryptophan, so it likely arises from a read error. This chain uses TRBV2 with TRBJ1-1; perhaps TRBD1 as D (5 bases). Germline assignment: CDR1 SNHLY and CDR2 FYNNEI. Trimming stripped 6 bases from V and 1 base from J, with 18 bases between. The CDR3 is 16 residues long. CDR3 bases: TGTGCCAGCAGGGGCGTACTTTTGCAGGGGAACACTGAAGCTTTCCTT. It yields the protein CASRGVLLQGNTEAFL.

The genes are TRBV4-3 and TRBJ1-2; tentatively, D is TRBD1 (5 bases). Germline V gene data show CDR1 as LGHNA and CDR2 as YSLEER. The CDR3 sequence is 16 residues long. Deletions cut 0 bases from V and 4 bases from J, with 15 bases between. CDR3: CASSQDRGVSAYGYTF. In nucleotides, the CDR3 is TGCGCCAGCAGCCAAGACCGGGGGGTTAGTGCCTATGGCTACACCTTC.

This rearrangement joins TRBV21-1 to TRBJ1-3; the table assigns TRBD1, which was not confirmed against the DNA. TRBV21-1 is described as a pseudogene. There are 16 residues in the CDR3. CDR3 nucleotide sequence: TGTGCCAGCAGCGCCCGGGACAGGGGTAGAGGAAACACCATATATTTT. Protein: CASSARDRGRGNTIYF.

CDR3 DNA sequence: TGTGCCAGCGCGCAGGGTCATGGTCAGCCCCAGCATTTT. Its translation: CASAQGHGQPQHF. The chain recombines TRBV6-5 with TRBJ1-5; possibly TRBD1 for D (5 bases). The CDR3 loop spans 13 amino acids. Trimming left V 8 bases short and J 6 bases short, with 14 bases between. Germline CDR1 reads MNHEY; CDR2 reads SVGAGI.

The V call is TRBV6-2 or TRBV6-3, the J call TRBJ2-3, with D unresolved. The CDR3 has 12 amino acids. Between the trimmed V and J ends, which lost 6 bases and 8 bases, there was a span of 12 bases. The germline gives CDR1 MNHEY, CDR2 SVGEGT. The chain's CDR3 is CASSLRSSTQYF. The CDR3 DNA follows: TGTGCCAGCAGCCTGAGGTCTAGTACGCAGTATTTT.

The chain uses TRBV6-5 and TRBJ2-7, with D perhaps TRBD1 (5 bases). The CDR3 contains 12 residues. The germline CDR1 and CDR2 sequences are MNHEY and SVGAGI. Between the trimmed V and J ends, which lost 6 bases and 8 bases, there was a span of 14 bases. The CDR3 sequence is CASSVRGTKQYF. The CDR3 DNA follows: TGTGCCAGCAGCGTTAGGGGCACAAAGCAGTACTTC.

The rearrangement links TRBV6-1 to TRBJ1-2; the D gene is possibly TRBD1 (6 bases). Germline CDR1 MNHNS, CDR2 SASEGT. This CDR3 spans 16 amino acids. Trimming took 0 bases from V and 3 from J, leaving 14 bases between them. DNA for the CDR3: TGTGCCAGCAGTGAAGCCGCAGGGGTTGCATACTATGGCTACACCTTC. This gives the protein CASSEAAGVAYYGYTF.

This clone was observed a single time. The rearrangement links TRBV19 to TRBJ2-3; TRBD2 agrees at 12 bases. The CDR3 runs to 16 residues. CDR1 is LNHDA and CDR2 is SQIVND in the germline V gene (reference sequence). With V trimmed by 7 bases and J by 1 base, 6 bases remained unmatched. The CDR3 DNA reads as TGTGCCAGTACTCGACTAGCGGGGGACCGCACAGATACGCAGTATTTT. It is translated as CASTRLAGDRTDTQYF.

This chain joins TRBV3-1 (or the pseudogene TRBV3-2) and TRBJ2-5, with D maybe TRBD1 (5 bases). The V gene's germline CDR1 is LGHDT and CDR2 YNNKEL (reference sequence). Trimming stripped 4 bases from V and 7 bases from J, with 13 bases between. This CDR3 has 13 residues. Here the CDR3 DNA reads TGTGCCAGCAGCCCCCCCCCTCAGGGGACCCAGTACTTC. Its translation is CASSPPPQGTQYF.

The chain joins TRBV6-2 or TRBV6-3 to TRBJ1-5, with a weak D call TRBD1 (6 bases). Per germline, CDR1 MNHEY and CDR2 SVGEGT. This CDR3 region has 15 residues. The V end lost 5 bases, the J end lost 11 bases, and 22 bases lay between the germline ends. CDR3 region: CASSGVRTDAGTQHF. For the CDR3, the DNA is TGTGCCAGCAGTGGAGTGCGGACAGACGCAGGGACCCAGCATTTT.

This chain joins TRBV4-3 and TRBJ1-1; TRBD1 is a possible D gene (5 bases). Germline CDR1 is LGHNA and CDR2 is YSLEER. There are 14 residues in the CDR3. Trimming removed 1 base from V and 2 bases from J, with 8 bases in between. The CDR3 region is CASSQGRANTEAFF. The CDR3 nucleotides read TGCGCCAGCAGCCAAGGCAGGGCTAACACTGAAGCTTTCTTT.

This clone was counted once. The CDR3 region has the DNA TGTGCCAGCAGCTTTACGGGAAACACCGGGGAGCTGTTTTTT. Its protein product is CASSFTGNTGELFF. The chain employs TRBV5-4 and TRBJ2-2, with D tentatively TRBD2 (5 bases). There are 14 residues in the CDR3. Germline V lookup: CDR1 SGHNT, CDR2 YYREEE (reference sequence). Trimming stripped 2 bases from V and 2 bases from J, with 7 bases between.

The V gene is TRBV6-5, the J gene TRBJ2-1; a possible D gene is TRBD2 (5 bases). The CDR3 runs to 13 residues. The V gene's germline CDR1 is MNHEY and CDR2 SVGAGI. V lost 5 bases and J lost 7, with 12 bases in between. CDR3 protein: CASSRTRGNEQFF. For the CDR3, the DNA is TGTGCCAGCAGTCGGACCCGCGGGAATGAGCAGTTCTTC.

In DNA form, the CDR3 reads TGTGCCAGCACGGGACTAGGGTCTGGGGCCAACGTCCTGACTTTC. It translates to CASTGLGSGANVLTF. This chain connects TRBV27 to TRBJ2-6, with 8 bases aligning to TRBD2. Looked up from germline, CDR1 is MNHEY and CDR2 is SMNVEV (reference sequence). V lost 7 bases and J lost 1; bases outside the gene matches: 3. The CDR3 extends over 15 amino acids.

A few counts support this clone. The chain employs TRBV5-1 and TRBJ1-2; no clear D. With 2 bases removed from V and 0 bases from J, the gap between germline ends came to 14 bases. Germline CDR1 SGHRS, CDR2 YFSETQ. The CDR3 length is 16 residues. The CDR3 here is CASSLRGDLSNYGYTF. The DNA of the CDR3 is TGCGCCAGCAGCTTACGAGGAGACCTATCTAACTATGGCTACACCTTC. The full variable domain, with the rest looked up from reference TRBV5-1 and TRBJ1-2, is KAGVTQTPRYLIKTRGQQVTLSCSPISGHRSVSWYQQTPGQGLQFLFEYFSETQRNKGNFPGRFSGRQFSNSRSEMNVSTLELGDSALYLCASSLRGDLSNYGYTFGSGTRLTVV.

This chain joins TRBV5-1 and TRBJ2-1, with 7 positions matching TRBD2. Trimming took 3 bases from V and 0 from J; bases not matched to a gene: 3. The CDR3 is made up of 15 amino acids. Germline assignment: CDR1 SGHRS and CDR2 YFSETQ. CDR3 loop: CASSSSGVSYNEQFF. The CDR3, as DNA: TGCGCCAGCAGCTCAAGCGGGGTCTCCTACAATGAGCAGTTCTTC.

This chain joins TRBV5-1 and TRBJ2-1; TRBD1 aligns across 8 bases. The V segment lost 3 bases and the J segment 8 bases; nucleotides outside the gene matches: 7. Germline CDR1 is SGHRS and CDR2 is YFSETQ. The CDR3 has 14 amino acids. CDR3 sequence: CASSSSGTGDEQFF. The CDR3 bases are TGCGCCAGCAGCTCTTCCGGGACAGGAGATGAGCAGTTCTTC.

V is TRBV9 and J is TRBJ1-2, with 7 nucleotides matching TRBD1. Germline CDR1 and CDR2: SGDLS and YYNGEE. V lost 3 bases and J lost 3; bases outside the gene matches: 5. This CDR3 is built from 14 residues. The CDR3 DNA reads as TGTGCCAGCAGCGGGACAGGTCTGTACTATGGCTACACCTTC. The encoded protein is CASSGTGLYYGYTF.

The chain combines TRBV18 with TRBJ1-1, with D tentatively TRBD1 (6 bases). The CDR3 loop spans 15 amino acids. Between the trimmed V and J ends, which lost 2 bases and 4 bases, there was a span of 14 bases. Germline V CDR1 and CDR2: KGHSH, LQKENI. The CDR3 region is CASSPGLAGVTEAFF. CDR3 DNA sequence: TGTGCCAGCTCACCAGGGTTAGCAGGGGTCACTGAAGCTTTCTTT.

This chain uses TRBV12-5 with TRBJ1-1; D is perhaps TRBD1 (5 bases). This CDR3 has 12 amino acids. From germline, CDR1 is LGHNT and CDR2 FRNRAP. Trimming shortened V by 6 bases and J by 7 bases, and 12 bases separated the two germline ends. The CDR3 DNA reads TGTGCTAGTGGAGAGCAGGGAGGTGAAGCTTTCTTT. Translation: CASGEQGGEAFF.